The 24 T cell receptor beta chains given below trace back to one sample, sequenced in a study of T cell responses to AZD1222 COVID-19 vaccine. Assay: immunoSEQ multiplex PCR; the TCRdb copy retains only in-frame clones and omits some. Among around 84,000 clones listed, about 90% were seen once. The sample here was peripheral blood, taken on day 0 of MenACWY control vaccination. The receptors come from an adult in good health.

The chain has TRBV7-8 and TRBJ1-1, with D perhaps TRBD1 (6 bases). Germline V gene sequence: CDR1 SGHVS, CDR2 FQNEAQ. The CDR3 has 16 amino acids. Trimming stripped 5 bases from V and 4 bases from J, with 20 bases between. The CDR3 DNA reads TGTGCCAGCAGCCTTCCCGGAGGGGGAAGGTTCACTGAAGCTTTCTTT. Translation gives CASSLPGGGRFTEAFF.

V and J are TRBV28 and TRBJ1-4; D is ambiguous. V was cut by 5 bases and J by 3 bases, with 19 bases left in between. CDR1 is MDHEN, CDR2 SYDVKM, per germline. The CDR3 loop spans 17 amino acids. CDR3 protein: CASSLTRTHPSNEKLFF. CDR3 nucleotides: TGTGCCAGCAGTCTCACACGGACGCACCCTTCTAATGAAAAACTGTTTTTT. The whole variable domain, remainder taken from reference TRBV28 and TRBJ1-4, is DVKVTQSSRYLVKRTGEKVFLECVQDMDHENMFWYRQDPGLGLRLIYFSYDVKMKEKGDIPEGYSVSREKKERFSLILESASTNQTSMYLCASSLTRTHPSNEKLFFGSGTQLSVL.

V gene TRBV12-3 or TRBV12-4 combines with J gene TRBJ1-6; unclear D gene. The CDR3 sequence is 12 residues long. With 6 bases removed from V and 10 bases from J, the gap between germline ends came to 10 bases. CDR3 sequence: CASSTQRSPLHF. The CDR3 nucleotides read TGTGCCAGCAGCACCCAACGGTCACCCCTCCACTTT.

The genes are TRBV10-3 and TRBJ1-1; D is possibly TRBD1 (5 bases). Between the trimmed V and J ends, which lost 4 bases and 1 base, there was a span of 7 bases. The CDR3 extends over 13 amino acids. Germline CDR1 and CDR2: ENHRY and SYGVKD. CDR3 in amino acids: CAISGQGNTEAFF. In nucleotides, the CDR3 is TGTGCCATCAGTGGTCAGGGGAACACTGAAGCTTTCTTT.

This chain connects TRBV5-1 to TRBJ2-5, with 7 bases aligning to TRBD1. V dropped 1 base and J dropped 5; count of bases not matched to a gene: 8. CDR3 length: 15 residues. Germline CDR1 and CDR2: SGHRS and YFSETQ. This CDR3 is CASSLTRGRLETQYF. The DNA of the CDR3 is TGCGCCAGCAGCTTGACTAGGGGGCGTTTGGAGACCCAGTACTTC.

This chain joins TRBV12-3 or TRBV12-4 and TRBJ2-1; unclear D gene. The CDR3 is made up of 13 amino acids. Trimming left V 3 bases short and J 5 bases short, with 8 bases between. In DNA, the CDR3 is TGTGCCAGCAGTTTGGTCCGGGACAATGAGCAGTTCTTC. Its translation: CASSLVRDNEQFF.

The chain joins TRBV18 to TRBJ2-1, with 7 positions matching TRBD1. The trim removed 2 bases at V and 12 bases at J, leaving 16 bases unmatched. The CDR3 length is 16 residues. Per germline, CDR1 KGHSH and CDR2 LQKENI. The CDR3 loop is CASSPNNRDRSLVQFF. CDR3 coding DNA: TGTGCCAGCTCACCAAACAACCGGGACAGAAGTTTAGTGCAGTTCTTC. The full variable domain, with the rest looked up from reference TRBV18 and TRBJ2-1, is NAGVMQNPRHLVRRRGQEARLRCSPMKGHSHVYWYRQLPEEGLKFMVYLQKENIIDESGMPKERFSAEFPKEGPSILRIQQVVRGDSAAYFCASSPNNRDRSLVQFFGPGTRLTVL.

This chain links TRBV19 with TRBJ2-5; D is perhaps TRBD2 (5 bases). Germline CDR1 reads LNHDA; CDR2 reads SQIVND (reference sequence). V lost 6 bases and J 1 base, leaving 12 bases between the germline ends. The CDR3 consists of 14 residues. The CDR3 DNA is TGTGCCAGTAGGACGGACGGACTCCAAGAGACCCAGTACTTC. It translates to CASRTDGLQETQYF. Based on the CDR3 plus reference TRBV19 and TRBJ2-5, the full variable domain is DGGITQSPKYLFRKEGQNVTLSCEQNLNHDAMYWYRQDPGQGLRLIYYSQIVNDFQKGDIAEGYSVSREKKESFPLTVTSAQKNPTAFYLCASRTDGLQETQYFGPGTRLLVL.

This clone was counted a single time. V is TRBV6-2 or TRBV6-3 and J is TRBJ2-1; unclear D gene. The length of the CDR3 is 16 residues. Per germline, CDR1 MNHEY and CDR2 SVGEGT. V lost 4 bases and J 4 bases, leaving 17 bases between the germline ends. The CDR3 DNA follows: TGTGCCAGCAGTTCTGTTCAGGAATACGTTTACAATGAGCAGTTCTTC. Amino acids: CASSSVQEYVYNEQFF.

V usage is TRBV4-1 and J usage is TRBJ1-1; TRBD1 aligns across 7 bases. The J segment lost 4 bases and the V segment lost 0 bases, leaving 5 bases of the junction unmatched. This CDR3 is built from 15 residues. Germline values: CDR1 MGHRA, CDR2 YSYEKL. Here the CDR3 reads CASSQDLRTGTEAFF. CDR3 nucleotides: TGCGCCAGCAGCCAAGATCTTCGGACAGGCACTGAAGCTTTCTTT.

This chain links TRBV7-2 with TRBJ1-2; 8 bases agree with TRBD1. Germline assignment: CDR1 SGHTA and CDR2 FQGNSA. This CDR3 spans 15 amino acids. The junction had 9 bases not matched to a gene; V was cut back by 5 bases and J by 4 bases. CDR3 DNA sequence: TGTGCCAGCAGCCCGGGGACAGGTTCATCCTATGGCTACACCTTC. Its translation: CASSPGTGSSYGYTF.

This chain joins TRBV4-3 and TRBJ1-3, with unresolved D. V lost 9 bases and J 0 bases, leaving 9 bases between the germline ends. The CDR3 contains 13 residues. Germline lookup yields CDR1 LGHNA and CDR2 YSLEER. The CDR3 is CASGAISGNTIYF. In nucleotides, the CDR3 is TGCGCCAGTGGAGCGATCTCTGGAAACACCATATATTTT.

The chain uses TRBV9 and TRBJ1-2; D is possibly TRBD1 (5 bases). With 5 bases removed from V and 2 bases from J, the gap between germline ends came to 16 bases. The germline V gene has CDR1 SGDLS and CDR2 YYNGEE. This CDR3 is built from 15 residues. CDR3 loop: CASSLGEGSNYGYTF. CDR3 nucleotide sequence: TGTGCCAGCAGTCTAGGAGAGGGGTCGAACTATGGCTACACCTTC.

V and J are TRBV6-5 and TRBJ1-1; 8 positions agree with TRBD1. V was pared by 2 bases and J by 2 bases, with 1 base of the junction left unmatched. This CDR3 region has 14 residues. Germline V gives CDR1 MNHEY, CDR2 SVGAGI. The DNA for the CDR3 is TGTGCCAGCAGTTACGGACAGGGCAACACTGAAGCTTTCTTT. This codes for CASSYGQGNTEAFF.

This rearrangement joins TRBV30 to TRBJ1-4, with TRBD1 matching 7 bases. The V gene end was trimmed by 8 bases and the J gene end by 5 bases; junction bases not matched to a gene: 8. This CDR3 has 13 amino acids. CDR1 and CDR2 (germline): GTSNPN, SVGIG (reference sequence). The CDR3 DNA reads TGTGCCGCCGCGGGACAGAGGAATGAAAAACTGTTTTTT. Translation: CAAAGQRNEKLFF.

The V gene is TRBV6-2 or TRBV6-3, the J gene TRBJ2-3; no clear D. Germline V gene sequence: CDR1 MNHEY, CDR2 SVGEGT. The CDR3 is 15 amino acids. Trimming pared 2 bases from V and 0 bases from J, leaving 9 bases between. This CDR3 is CASSYNAASTDTQYF. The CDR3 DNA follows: TGTGCCAGCAGTTACAACGCAGCTAGCACAGATACGCAGTATTTT.

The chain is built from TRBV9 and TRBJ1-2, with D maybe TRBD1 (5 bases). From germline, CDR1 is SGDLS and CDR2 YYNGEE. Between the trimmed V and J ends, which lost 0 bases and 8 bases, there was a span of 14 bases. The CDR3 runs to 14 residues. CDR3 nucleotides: TGTGCCAGCAGCGTAGCTGGTCAGGGTGGCGGCTACACCTTC. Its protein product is CASSVAGQGGGYTF.

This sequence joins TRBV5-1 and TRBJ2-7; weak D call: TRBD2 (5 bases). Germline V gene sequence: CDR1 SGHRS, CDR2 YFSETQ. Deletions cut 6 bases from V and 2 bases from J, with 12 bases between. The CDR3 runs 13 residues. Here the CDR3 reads CASTDPGAYEQYF. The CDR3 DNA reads TGCGCCAGCACCGACCCCGGGGCCTACGAGCAGTACTTC. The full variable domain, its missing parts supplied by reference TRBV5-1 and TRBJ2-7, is KAGVTQTPRYLIKTRGQQVTLSCSPISGHRSVSWYQQTPGQGLQFLFEYFSETQRNKGNFPGRFSGRQFSNSRSEMNVSTLELGDSALYLCASTDPGAYEQYFGPGTRLTVT.

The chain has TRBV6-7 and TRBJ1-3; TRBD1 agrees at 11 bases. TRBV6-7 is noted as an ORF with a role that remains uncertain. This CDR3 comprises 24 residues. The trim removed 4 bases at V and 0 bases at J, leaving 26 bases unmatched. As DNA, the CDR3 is TGTGCCAGCAGTTCGCCCTTCTGCGAAAAACCGGACAGGGGGCCTTTGAGCTCTGGAAACACCATATATTTT. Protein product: CASSSPFCEKPDRGPLSSGNTIYF.

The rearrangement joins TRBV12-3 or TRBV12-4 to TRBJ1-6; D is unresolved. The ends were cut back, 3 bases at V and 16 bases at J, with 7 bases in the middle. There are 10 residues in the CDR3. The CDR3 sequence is CASSLGALHF. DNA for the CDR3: TGTGCCAGCAGTTTGGGTGCTCTCCACTTT.

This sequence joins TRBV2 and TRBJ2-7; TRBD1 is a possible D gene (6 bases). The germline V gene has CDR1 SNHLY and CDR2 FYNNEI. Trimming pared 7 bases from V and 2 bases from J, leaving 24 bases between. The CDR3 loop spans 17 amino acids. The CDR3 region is CASNPRIGDTGPYEQYF. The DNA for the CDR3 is TGTGCCAGCAATCCTCGAATCGGGGACACCGGACCCTACGAGCAGTACTTC.

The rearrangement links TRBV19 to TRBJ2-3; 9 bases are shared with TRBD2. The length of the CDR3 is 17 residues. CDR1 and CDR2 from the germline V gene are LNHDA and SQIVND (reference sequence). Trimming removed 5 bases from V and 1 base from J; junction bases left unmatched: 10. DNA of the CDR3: TGTGCCAGTAGTCGTATTAGCGGGAGTCGGGGCACAGATACGCAGTATTTT. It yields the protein CASSRISGSRGTDTQYF.

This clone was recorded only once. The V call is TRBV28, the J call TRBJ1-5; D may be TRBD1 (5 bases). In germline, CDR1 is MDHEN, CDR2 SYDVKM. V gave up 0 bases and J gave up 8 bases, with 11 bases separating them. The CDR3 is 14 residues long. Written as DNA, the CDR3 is TGTGCCAGCAGTTTATGGGGGCAGGGTGAGCCCCAGCATTTT. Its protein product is CASSLWGQGEPQHF.

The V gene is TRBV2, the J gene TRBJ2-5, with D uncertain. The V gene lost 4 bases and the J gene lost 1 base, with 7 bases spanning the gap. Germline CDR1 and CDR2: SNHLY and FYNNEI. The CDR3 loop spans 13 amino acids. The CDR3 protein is CASSGSLQETQYF. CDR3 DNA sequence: TGTGCCAGCAGTGGGTCCCTCCAAGAGACCCAGTACTTC.